Below are 13 T cell receptor beta chains sequenced from a single sample in a study of healthy donors' naive CD4 and CD8 T cells. A linear amplification protocol produced the TCR libraries from around 510 ng of total RNA. TCRdb independently ran MiXCR on the reads; one entry per CDR3 protein. The sample gives around 200,000 distinct CDR3 sequences, 74% of which show up once; 2% to 2.5% is in the top ten. Sequenced: naive CD4+ and CD8+ T cells sorted from blood, pooled from several donors. Receptors originate from a pool of human donors in good health; the sample pools cells from several healthy donors.

The rearrangement joins TRBV7-8 to TRBJ1-2; no clear D. Between the trimmed V and J ends, which lost 8 bases and 1 base, there was a span of 8 bases. From germline, CDR1 is SGHVS and CDR2 FQNEAQ. This CDR3 contains 12 residues. This CDR3 is CASWQVNYGYTF. As DNA, the CDR3 is TGTGCCAGCTGGCAGGTTAACTATGGCTACACCTTC.

The rearrangement uses TRBV5-1 and TRBJ2-7, with D tentatively TRBD2 (5 bases). Germline CDR1 reads SGHRS; CDR2 reads YFSETQ. This CDR3 has 12 amino acids. The V gene lost 6 bases and the J gene lost 6 bases, with 13 bases spanning the gap. CDR3 nucleotides: TGCGCCAGCACCCTGAGCGGCGTCGAGCAGTACTTC. As protein: CASTLSGVEQYF.

This clonotype was seen a handful of times. This chain uses TRBV27 with TRBJ2-7; maybe TRBD2 (6 bases). The CDR3 is 14 amino acids. The germline gives CDR1 MNHEY, CDR2 SMNVEV (reference sequence). Trimming left V 2 bases short and J 4 bases short, with 12 bases between. DNA for the CDR3: TGTGCCAGCAGTTTAGTCGGGAGTGGGTACGAGCAGTACTTC. Translating gives CASSLVGSGYEQYF.

This clonotype was detected once. CDR3 in DNA: TGTGCCTGGAGCCGGCTAGCGGGAGTCAATGAGCAGTTCTTC. The encoded protein is CAWSRLAGVNEQFF. This chain joins TRBV30 and TRBJ2-1, with 10 positions matching TRBD2. Germline V gives CDR1 GTSNPN, CDR2 SVGIG (reference sequence). Losses at the gene ends were 3 bases for V and 6 bases for J; bases not matched to a gene: 5. The CDR3 is made up of 14 amino acids.

The J gene is TRBJ1-2, the V gene TRBV19; 9 bases are shared with TRBD1. The CDR3 has 16 amino acids. The germline CDR1 and CDR2 sequences are LNHDA and SQIVND (reference sequence). The V segment lost 5 bases and the J segment 4 bases; nucleotides outside the gene matches: 11. Here the CDR3 reads CASSAWTGDIGYGYTF. CDR3 DNA sequence: TGTGCCAGTAGTGCCTGGACAGGGGATATCGGCTATGGCTACACCTTC.

In this sample, this clonotype turned up once. The rearrangement uses TRBV6-2 or TRBV6-3 and TRBJ2-3, with unresolved D. Germline assignment: CDR1 MNHEY and CDR2 SVGEGT. Trimming cost V 4 bases and J 6 bases, with 14 bases left between them. The CDR3 runs to 14 residues. The CDR3 here is CASSLKRVTDTQYF. CDR3 nucleotide sequence: TGTGCCAGCAGTTTGAAACGAGTAACGGATACGCAGTATTTT.

The chain links TRBV12-3 or TRBV12-4 to TRBJ2-3; 12 bases align to TRBD1. V trimming: 6 bases; J trimming: 2 bases; junction bases outside the gene matches: 9. There are 17 residues in the CDR3. CDR3 sequence reads: CASSSRDRGRDTDTQYF. DNA of the CDR3: TGTGCCAGCAGCTCGAGGGACAGGGGGCGGGACACAGATACGCAGTATTTT.

This chain joins TRBV19 and TRBJ2-7, with 10 nucleotides matching TRBD1. The V gene's germline CDR1 is LNHDA and CDR2 SQIVND (reference sequence). V shed 9 bases, J shed 3 bases, and the junction held 5 bases outside the gene matches. This CDR3 has 13 residues. CDR3 amino acids: CASADRGNYEQYF. The CDR3 DNA reads as TGTGCCAGCGCGGACAGGGGGAACTACGAGCAGTACTTC.

This clonotype showed up just a few times. The V call is TRBV29-1, the J call TRBJ2-7; tentatively, D is TRBD1 (6 bases). The V gene's germline CDR1 is SQVTM and CDR2 ANQGSEA. V dropped 5 bases and J dropped 5 bases, with 10 bases sitting between them. This CDR3 is built from 11 residues. The CDR3 is CSVPQGNEQYF. The CDR3 region has the DNA TGCAGCGTTCCTCAGGGGAACGAGCAGTACTTC.

This clonotype was picked up a small number of times. The chain links TRBV27 to TRBJ1-6; D might be TRBD1 (6 bases). Germline V gene lookup returns CDR1 MNHEY and CDR2 SMNVEV (reference sequence). CDR3 length: 13 amino acids. V was cut by 7 bases and J by 14 bases, with 18 bases left in between. The CDR3 nucleotides are TGTGCCAGCACCTCGGGCAGGGGTTTTGCCCTCCACTTT. Translation gives CASTSGRGFALHF.

The gene calls are TRBV29-1 and TRBJ1-2; 7 nucleotides align to TRBD1. Trimming removed 7 bases from V and 8 bases from J; junction bases left unmatched: 10. The CDR3 spans 12 residues. Germline CDR1 and CDR2: SQVTM and ANQGSEA. This CDR3 reads CSGTGALGGYTF. The CDR3 DNA reads as TGCAGCGGCACAGGGGCCCTGGGAGGCTACACCTTC.

This clonotype came up once. The V call is TRBV5-1, the J call TRBJ2-1; the D gene is possibly TRBD2 (6 bases). V was cut by 3 bases and J by 3 bases, with 19 bases left in between. This CDR3 comprises 17 residues. Germline-derived CDR1 and CDR2 are SGHRS and YFSETQ. Written as DNA, the CDR3 is TGCGCCAGCAGCTCGCACCCGGGCGGGAAGAACTACAATGAGCAGTTCTTC. This sequence encodes CASSSHPGGKNYNEQFF.

The V gene is TRBV6-1, the J gene TRBJ1-2; D gene uncertain. This CDR3 region has 14 residues. CDR1 is MNHNS, CDR2 SASEGT, per germline. V was trimmed by 1 base and J by 4 bases, leaving 10 bases between them. The CDR3: CASSEGDASYGYTF. The CDR3 DNA follows: TGTGCCAGCAGTGAAGGCGACGCGTCCTATGGCTACACCTTC.